The rows below give T cell receptor beta chains drawn from one sample of a study of patients and donors after allogeneic stem cell transplantation. TCRdb used MiXCR to reprocess the RT-PCR reads, holding one entry per CDR3 protein. There are roughly 250,000 distinct CDR3 sequences in the sample; 12% to 15% occur only once, and roughly 10% lies in the top ten. Material for sequencing was blood, either unsorted or a sorted T cell fraction (not recorded which). Receptor source: a human donor who was either an allogeneic HSCT recipient or a stem cell or donor lymphocyte infusion donor (not recorded which). It is not recorded whose cells these are; they may come from a transplant donor. The CDR3 runs from the conserved cysteine through the conserved F or W. A D gene is named only where the DNA matches it firmly. Clone size is given for some rows only: seen once, a few or many times, or a class if the clone is expanded.

j_call clone_size d_call v_call cdr3_aa cdr3_nt
TRBJ2-7 . TRBD1 TRBV5-1 CASSVSGTVFEEQYF TGCGCCAGCAGCGTCTCCGGGACAGTCTTTGAGGAGCAGTACTTC
TRBJ2-3 . . TRBV6-2/TRBV6-3 CASRPSAGTDTQYF TGTGCCAGCAGGCCTTCTGCGGGCACAGATACGCAGTATTTT
TRBJ1-2 many TRBD1 TRBV5-1 CASSLDSMTGKGYGYTF TGCGCCAGCAGCTTGGACTCGATGACAGGGAAGGGATATGGCTACACCTTC
TRBJ2-7 . TRBD2 TRBV20-1 CSASAGGGLSYEQYF TGCAGTGCTAGTGCGGGGGGGGGACTCTCCTACGAGCAGTACTTC
TRBJ2-7 few . TRBV30 CAWSETSYEQYF TGTGCCTGGAGTGAGACAAGCTACGAGCAGTACTTC
TRBJ1-4 . TRBD1 TRBV11-2 CASRATGGGEKLFF TGTGCCAGTAGGGCGACAGGGGGCGGTGAAAAACTGTTTTTT
TRBJ1-1 few . TRBV25-1 CASSDRVAFF TGTGCCAGCAGTGACAGGGTCGCTTTCTTT
TRBJ1-5 many . TRBV4-2 CASSQGHSFDQPQHF TGTGCCAGCAGCCAAGGACACTCGTTCGATCAGCCCCAGCATTTT
TRBJ1-1 . . TRBV29-1 CSVLRMVFWNTEAFF TGCAGCGTTCTCCGTATGGTGTTTTGGAACACTGAAGCTTTCTTT
TRBJ2-7 . TRBD1 TRBV4-2 CASSQVGQGGNEQYF TGTGCCAGCAGCCAAGTCGGACAGGGCGGAAACGAGCAGTACTTC
TRBJ2-3 . . TRBV7-9 CASSEQGSGPADTQYF TGTGCCAGCAGCGAACAGGGTTCAGGGCCCGCAGATACGCAGTATTTT
TRBJ2-1 many TRBD1 TRBV29-1 CSARTGIDNEQFF TGCAGCGCCCGGACAGGGATCGACAATGAGCAGTTCTTC
TRBJ2-7 many . TRBV7-9 CASSFGDGYEQYF TGTGCCAGCAGCTTTGGAGATGGCTACGAGCAGTACTTC
TRBJ2-3 many TRBD2 TRBV24-1 CATSDFFEASGRQDTQYF TGTGCCACCAGTGATTTCTTTGAAGCTAGCGGGAGGCAAGATACGCAGTATTTT
TRBJ2-1 . TRBD2 TRBV10-3 CAISEGLAGDPIYNEQFF TGTGCCATCAGTGAGGGGCTAGCGGGAGACCCCATATACAATGAGCAGTTCTTC
TRBJ2-5 . . TRBV11-2 CASSPQRSRETQYF TGTGCCAGCAGCCCCCAACGGTCCCGGGAGACCCAGTACTTC
TRBJ2-5 few . TRBV27 CASSTTWFQETQYF TGTGCCAGCAGTACCACCTGGTTCCAAGAGACCCAGTACTTC
TRBJ2-7 . . TRBV12-3/TRBV12-4 CASSLQMGVNYEQYF TGTGCCAGCAGTCTCCAGATGGGAGTGAACTACGAGCAGTACTTC
TRBJ1-2 . . TRBV19 CASISRGRYGYTF TGTGCCAGTATCAGTCGGGGCAGATATGGCTACACCTTC
TRBJ1-1 many . TRBV4-3 CASSALGSEAFF TGCGCCAGCAGCGCACTTGGATCTGAAGCTTTCTTT
TRBJ2-7 few . TRBV20-1 CSATVGGVNEQYF TGCAGTGCGACGGTAGGGGGGGTTAACGAGCAGTACTTC
TRBJ2-3 many . TRBV5-5 CASSLRGWADTQYF TGTGCCAGCAGCTTGCGGGGATGGGCAGATACGCAGTATTTT
TRBJ2-7 . . TRBV29-1 CSVEDLTRGEQYF TGCAGCGTTGAAGATCTGACCCGGGGCGAGCAGTACTTC
TRBJ1-1 many . TRBV6-5 CASSYVQVGTEAFF TGTGCCAGCAGTTATGTACAGGTCGGCACTGAAGCTTTCTTT
TRBJ2-5 . TRBD1 TRBV7-8 CASSLTGKRYQETQYF TGTGCCAGCAGCCTGACAGGGAAGAGGTACCAAGAGACCCAGTACTTC
TRBJ1-5 . . TRBV2 CASSGGLFKPQHF TGTGCCAGCAGTGGGGGACTCTTTAAGCCCCAGCATTTT
TRBJ1-4 many . TRBV5-1 CASSGQTEEKLFF TGCGCCAGCAGTGGGCAGACTGAGGAAAAACTGTTTTTT
TRBJ2-1 many . TRBV10-3 CAISDPSYNEQFF TGTGCCATCAGTGACCCTAGCTACAATGAGCAGTTCTTC
TRBJ2-7 many TRBD2 TRBV20-1 CSAINPGLAGEEQYF TGCAGTGCTATAAACCCGGGACTAGCGGGGGAGGAGCAGTACTTC
TRBJ1-1 . . TRBV19 CASNNQGRTPEAFF TGTGCCAGTAATAACCAGGGGCGAACACCTGAAGCTTTCTTT
TRBJ2-7 . TRBD1 TRBV11-2 CASSLNPGQGDYEQYF TGTGCCAGCAGCTTGAACCCCGGACAGGGGGACTACGAGCAGTACTTC
TRBJ2-7 few TRBD2 TRBV4-2 CASSGRGGSYEQYF TGTGCCAGCAGCGGCCGGGGAGGGTCCTACGAGCAGTACTTC
TRBJ2-2 . TRBD1 TRBV5-8 CASSTGQYTGELFF TGTGCCAGCAGCACGGGACAGTATACCGGGGAGCTGTTTTTT
TRBJ2-3 many . TRBV10-3 CASNPGFSTQYF TGTGCCAGCAACCCAGGCTTCTCCACGCAGTATTTT
TRBJ1-3 . . TRBV11-3 CASSLDRSTGNTIYF TGTGCCAGCAGCTTAGATCGATCCACCGGAAACACCATATATTTT
TRBJ1-1 . TRBD1 TRBV29-1 CSVRQGAMNTEAFF TGCAGCGTACGACAGGGGGCCATGAACACTGAAGCTTTCTTT
TRBJ1-5 many . TRBV5-1 CASSLSGDNQPQHF TGCGCCAGCAGCTTGAGCGGGGACAATCAGCCCCAGCATTTT
TRBJ1-1 . . TRBV4-2 CASSQATGIRTEAFF TGTGCCAGCAGCCAAGCAACAGGGATTCGCACTGAAGCTTTCTTT
TRBJ2-2 few TRBD2 TRBV2 CASKKTSGSPGELFF TGTGCCAGCAAGAAAACTAGCGGGAGTCCCGGGGAGCTGTTTTTT
TRBJ1-1 . . TRBV5-1 CASRIRDTEAFF TGCGCCAGCAGAATCCGGGACACTGAAGCTTTCTTT
TRBJ2-5 . TRBD1 TRBV20-1 CSAREPRDRGQKETQYF TGCAGTGCTAGAGAACCGCGGGACAGGGGTCAGAAAGAGACCCAGTACTTC
TRBJ2-7 . . TRBV2 CASAGDLSSTYEQYF TGTGCCAGCGCCGGGGATTTGTCCTCCACCTACGAGCAGTACTTC
TRBJ2-7 . TRBD1 TRBV28 CASSSRNSGGFEQYF TGTGCCAGCAGTTCCCGGAATTCAGGGGGATTCGAGCAGTACTTC
TRBJ2-5 . TRBD2 TRBV4-2 CASSQDVQRGTKTQYF TGTGCCAGCAGCCAAGACGTCCAGCGGGGCACGAAGACCCAGTACTTC
TRBJ2-1 many TRBD2 TRBV28 CASSLAGATYNEQFF TGTGCCAGCAGTTTGGCGGGAGCGACCTACAATGAGCAGTTCTTC
TRBJ2-7 . . TRBV24-1 CATSQDVYEQYF TGTGCCACCAGCCAAGACGTCTACGAGCAGTACTTC
TRBJ2-2 few TRBD1 TRBV19 CASSVSFSGGSTGELFF TGTGCCAGTAGTGTATCCTTTTCAGGGGGAAGTACCGGGGAGCTGTTTTTT
TRBJ1-1 many TRBD1 TRBV20-1 CSAGPGQGWTEAFF TGCAGTGCTGGACCGGGACAGGGATGGACTGAAGCTTTCTTT
TRBJ1-6 few . TRBV25-1 CASSESARYNSPLHF TGTGCCAGCAGTGAATCGGCAAGATATAATTCACCCCTCCACTTT
TRBJ2-5 . . TRBV12-3/TRBV12-4 CASSFSGDQETQYF TGTGCCAGCAGTTTTTCCGGGGACCAAGAGACCCAGTACTTC
TRBJ2-3 . . TRBV30 CAWSAGLMGTQYF TGTGCCTGGAGTGCTGGGTTGATGGGTACGCAGTATTTT
TRBJ2-6 few . TRBV20-1 CSARDSSGANVLTF TGCAGTGCTAGAGACAGCTCTGGGGCCAACGTCCTGACTTTC
TRBJ1-1 few TRBD1 TRBV12-3/TRBV12-4 CASSLSGTGRTEAFF TGTGCCAGCAGTCTTTCCGGGACAGGGCGGACTGAAGCTTTCTTT
TRBJ1-4 few TRBD1 TRBV5-1 CASSQGTENEKLFF TGCGCCAGCAGCCAAGGGACAGAGAATGAAAAACTGTTTTTT